These T cell receptor beta chains were read from a single sample in a study of cytomegalovirus exposure and HLA in healthy donors. Sequencing used immunoSEQ multiplex PCR; TCRdb keeps in-frame clones, though not all of them. This table lists about 130,000 clones. Specimen: PBMCs. The receptors originated from a man between 18 and 35 years old in good health and CMV-seronegative. The CDR3 runs from the conserved cysteine through the conserved F or W. Fields, in order: J gene, D gene, V gene, CDR3 DNA, CDR3 protein. A D gene is named only where the DNA matches it firmly.

TRBJ2-6,TRBD2,TRBV5-4,TGTGCCAGCAGCTTCCAGCGGGAGGGGAACTCTGGGGCCAACGTCCTGACTTTC,CASSFQREGNSGANVLTF
TRBJ1-2,NA,TRBV20-1,TGCAGTGCCGGAGAGGATGGCTACACCTTC,CSAGEDGYTF
TRBJ1-1,TRBD1,TRBV29-1,TGCAGCGTCCACCGACAGGGGTTACCTGAAGCTTTCTTT,CSVHRQGLPEAFF
TRBJ1-1,TRBD1,TRBV5-4,TGTGCCAGCACCAATACAGGGGCGGTGAACACTGAAGCTTTCTTT,CASTNTGAVNTEAFF
TRBJ1-1,TRBD1,TRBV5-4,TGTGCCGTCACCGGGACAGGGACGAACACTGAAGCTTTCTTT,CAVTGTGTNTEAFF
TRBJ1-1,NA,TRBV6-5,TGTGCCAGCAGCTACTGGGGAGGGTCAGTTGCTGAAGCTTTCTTT,CASSYWGGSVAEAFF
TRBJ2-5,TRBD1,TRBV6-1,TGTGCCAGCACCTCCATTACAGGGGGCTGGCAGACCCAGTACTTC,CASTSITGGWQTQYF
TRBJ2-7,NA,TRBV4-3,TGCGCCAGCAGCCAAGATTGGACACATGCCTACGAGCAGTACTTC,CASSQDWTHAYEQYF
TRBJ2-1,NA,TRBV9,TGTGCCAGCAGCGCCGAACTAATTGATGAGCAGTTCTTC,CASSAELIDEQFF
TRBJ2-2,TRBD2,TRBV23-1,TGCGCCAGCAGTCGGGTGGGAGGGGACACCGGGGAGCTGTTTTTT,CASSRVGGDTGELFF
TRBJ2-7,NA,TRBV7-9,TGTGCCAGCAGTTCCCTCTCTAACGAGCAGTACTTC,CASSSLSNEQYF
TRBJ1-5,TRBD1,TRBV28,TGTGCCAGCAGTTTTCGGTTACAGGGGGTAGGGCCCCAGCATTTT,CASSFRLQGVGPQHF
TRBJ1-2,NA,TRBV28,TGTGCCAGCAGTTTTTCCGGGATATATGGCTACACCTTC,CASSFSGIYGYTF
TRBJ2-5,NA,TRBV30,TGTGCCTGGAGTGTACCGGTCCTTCCGTACTTC,CAWSVPVLPYF
TRBJ2-1,TRBD2,TRBV9,TGTGCCAGCAGCGTGTCGGCGGGAGGGGTCGACAATGAGCAGTTCTTC,CASSVSAGGVDNEQFF
TRBJ1-5,TRBD1,TRBV27,TGTGCCAGCAGTTTAGGGACAGGGAAGGGCAATCAGCCCCAGCATTTT,CASSLGTGKGNQPQHF
TRBJ2-3,TRBD2,TRBV9,TGTGCCAGCAGCGTAGGACTAGCGGGGGGAATAACTACAGATACGCAGTATTTT,CASSVGLAGGITTDTQYF
TRBJ1-1,TRBD1,TRBV2,TGTGCCAGCAGTGAAGACAGGGGGAAGAACACTGAAGCTTTCTTT,CASSEDRGKNTEAFF
TRBJ1-2,TRBD1,TRBV5-4,TGTGCCAGCAGCTTTGGGACAGCGAGTCTCTATGGCTACACCTTC,CASSFGTASLYGYTF
TRBJ2-3,NA,TRBV23-1,TGCGCCAGCAGTCCGCGGGTTAGCACAGATACGCAGTATTTT,CASSPRVSTDTQYF
TRBJ2-7,TRBD2,TRBV11-2,TGTGCCAGCAGCTGTCTAAGGACTAGGCCCTACGAGCAGTACTTC,CASSCLRTRPYEQYF
TRBJ2-1,TRBD2,TRBV4-3,TGCGCCAGCAGCCCTAGCGGCCCATTCCCGATTGAGCAGTTCTTC,CASSPSGPFPIEQFF